This T cell receptor (beta chain) was identified during a study of cytomegalovirus exposure and HLA in healthy donors. 13 Jbeta primers and 60 Vbeta primers were used for the PCR. The table came from immunoSEQ multiplex PCR; TCRdb's copy has only in-frame clones and leaves some out. The profile shows 100,000 to 150,000 clones, approximately 87% of them singletons. The CDR3 is made up of 16 amino acids. CDR1 is KGHSH, CDR2 LQKENI, per germline. With V trimmed by 4 bases and J by 6 bases, 9 bases remained unmatched. This chain joins TRBV18 and TRBJ2-7, with TRBD2 matching over 13 bases. Specimen: PBMCs. The receptor comes from a woman in her thirties in good health and CMV-seronegative. The CDR3 nucleotides are TGTGCCAGCTCACAAACTAGCGGGGGGGCCTCAGGCGAGCAGTACTTC. This encodes CASSQTSGGASGEQYF. The entire variable domain, with the rest obtained from reference TRBV18 and TRBJ2-7, is as follows: NAGVMQNPRHLVRRRGQEARLRCSPMKGHSHVYWYRQLPEEGLKFMVYLQKENIIDESGMPKERFSAEFPKEGPSILRIQQVVRGDSAAYFCASSQTSGGASGEQYFGPGTRLTVT.